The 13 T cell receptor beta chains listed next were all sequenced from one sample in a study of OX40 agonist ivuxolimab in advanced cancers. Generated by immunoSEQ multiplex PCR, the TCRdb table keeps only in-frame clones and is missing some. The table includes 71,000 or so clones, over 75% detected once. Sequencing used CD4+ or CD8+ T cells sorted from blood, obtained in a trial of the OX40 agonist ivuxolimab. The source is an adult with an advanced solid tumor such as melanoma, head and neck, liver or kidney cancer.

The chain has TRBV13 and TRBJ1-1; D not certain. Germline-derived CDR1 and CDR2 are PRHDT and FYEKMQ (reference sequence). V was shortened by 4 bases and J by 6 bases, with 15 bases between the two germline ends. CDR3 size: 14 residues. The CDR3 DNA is TGTGCCAGCAGCTCCGAAAGGGTGGCAGCTGAAGCTTTCTTT. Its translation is CASSSERVAAEAFF.

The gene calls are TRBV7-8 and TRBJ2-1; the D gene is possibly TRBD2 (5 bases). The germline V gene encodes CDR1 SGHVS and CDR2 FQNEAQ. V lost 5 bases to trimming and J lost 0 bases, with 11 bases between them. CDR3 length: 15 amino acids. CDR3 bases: TGTGCCAGCAGCCCTTCGGGGAACTCCTACAATGAGCAGTTCTTC. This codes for CASSPSGNSYNEQFF.

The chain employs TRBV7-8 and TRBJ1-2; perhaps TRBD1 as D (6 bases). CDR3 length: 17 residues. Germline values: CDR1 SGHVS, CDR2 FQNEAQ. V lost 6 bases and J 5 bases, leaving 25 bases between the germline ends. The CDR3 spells CASSFFRVGGGRYGYTF. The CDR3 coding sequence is TGTGCCAGCAGTTTTTTCAGAGTCGGAGGGGGTCGATATGGCTACACCTTC.

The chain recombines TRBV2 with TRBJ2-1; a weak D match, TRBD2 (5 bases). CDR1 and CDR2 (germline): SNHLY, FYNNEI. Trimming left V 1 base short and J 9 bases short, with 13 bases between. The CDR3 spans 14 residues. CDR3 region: CASSEGPSRGEQFF. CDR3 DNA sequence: TGTGCCAGCAGTGAAGGTCCTTCCCGGGGTGAGCAGTTCTTC.

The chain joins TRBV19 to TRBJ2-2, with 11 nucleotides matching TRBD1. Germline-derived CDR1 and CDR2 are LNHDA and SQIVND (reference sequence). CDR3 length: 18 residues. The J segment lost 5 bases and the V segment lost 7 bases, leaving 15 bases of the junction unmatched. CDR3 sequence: CASTSPTGTGGSTGELFF. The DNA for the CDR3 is TGTGCCAGTACCTCACCCACCGGGACAGGGGGTAGTACCGGGGAGCTGTTTTTT.

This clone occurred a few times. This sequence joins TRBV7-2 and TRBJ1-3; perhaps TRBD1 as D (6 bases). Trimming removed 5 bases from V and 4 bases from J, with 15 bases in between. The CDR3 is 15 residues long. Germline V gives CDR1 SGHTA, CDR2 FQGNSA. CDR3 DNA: TGTGCCAGCAGCCCACTAACAGGGTTCGGAAACACCATATATTTT. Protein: CASSPLTGFGNTIYF.

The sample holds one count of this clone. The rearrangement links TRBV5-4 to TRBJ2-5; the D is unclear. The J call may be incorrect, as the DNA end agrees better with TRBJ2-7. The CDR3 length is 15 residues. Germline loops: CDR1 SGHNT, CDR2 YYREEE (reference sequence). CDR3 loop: CASSLEDGVSYEQYF. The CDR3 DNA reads TGTGCCAGCAGCTTGGAGGACGGAGTATCCTACGAGCAGTACTTC.

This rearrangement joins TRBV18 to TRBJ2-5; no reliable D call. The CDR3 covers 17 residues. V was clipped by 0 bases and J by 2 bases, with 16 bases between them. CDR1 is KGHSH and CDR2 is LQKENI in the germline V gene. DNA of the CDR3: TGTGCCAGCTCACCACCGAGAGGTGACACCGATCAAGAGACCCAGTACTTC. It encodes CASSPPRGDTDQETQYF. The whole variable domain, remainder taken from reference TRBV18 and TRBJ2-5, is NAGVMQNPRHLVRRRGQEARLRCSPMKGHSHVYWYRQLPEEGLKFMVYLQKENIIDESGMPKERFSAEFPKEGPSILRIQQVVRGDSAAYFCASSPPRGDTDQETQYFGPGTRLLVL.

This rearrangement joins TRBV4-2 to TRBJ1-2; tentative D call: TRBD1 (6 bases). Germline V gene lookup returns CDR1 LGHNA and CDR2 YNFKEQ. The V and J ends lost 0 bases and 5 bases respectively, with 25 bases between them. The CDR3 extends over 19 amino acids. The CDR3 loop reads CASSQEKGGQPVWGYGYTF. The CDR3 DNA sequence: TGTGCCAGCAGCCAAGAAAAGGGCGGACAGCCAGTTTGGGGGTATGGCTACACCTTC.

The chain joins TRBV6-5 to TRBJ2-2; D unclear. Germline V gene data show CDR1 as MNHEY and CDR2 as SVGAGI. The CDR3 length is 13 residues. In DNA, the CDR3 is TGTGCAGCTTGGCGGACGAACACCGGGGAGCTGTTTTTT. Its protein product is CAAWRTNTGELFF.

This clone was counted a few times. CDR3 coding DNA: TGTGCCAGCAGTTACACCAGCGGGAGGGCCCTTGAGCAGTTCTTC. Its protein is CASSYTSGRALEQFF. The chain employs TRBV6-5 and TRBJ2-1; 10 bases agree with TRBD2. Germline lookup yields CDR1 MNHEY and CDR2 SVGAGI. J was trimmed by 9 bases and V by 2 bases; bases with no gene match: 7. The CDR3 sequence is 15 residues long.

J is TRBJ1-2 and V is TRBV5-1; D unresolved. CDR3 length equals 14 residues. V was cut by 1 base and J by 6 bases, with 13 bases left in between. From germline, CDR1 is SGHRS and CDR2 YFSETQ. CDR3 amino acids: CASSLSNFEDGYTF. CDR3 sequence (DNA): TGCGCCAGCAGCTTGTCAAACTTCGAGGATGGCTACACCTTC.

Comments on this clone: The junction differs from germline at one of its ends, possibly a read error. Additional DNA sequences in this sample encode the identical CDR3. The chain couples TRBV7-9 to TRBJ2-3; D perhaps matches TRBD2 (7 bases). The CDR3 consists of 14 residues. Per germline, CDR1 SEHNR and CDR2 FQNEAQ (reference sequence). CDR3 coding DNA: TGCGCCAGCCGCCCGGGGGGCATCACAGATACGCAGTATTTT. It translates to CASRPGGITDTQYF.